This T cell receptor beta chain is from a study of T cells expressing NK-cell markers. Study in general: It was from sorted CD3+CD56+NKG2C+, CD3+CD56+NKG2C- and CD3+CD56-NKG2C+ T cells that TCR beta repertoires came. Eight donors were sequenced, seven testing HCMV-seropositive and one testing seronegative.

The CDR3 has 17 amino acids. The germline V gene has CDR1 MNHNS and CDR2 SASEGT. TCRdb reprocessed the 5' RACE reads, keeping one entry per CDR3 protein, no DNA. This sample's table reports about 160,000 distinct CDR3 sequences. Study conclusions and caveats: Each of several donors carried dominant NKG2C+ clonotypes accounting for about 1.0-8% of CD8+ T cells. In four donors, these clonotypes also led the CD3+CD56-NKG2C+ fraction.

About this clonotype: Its specificity is not known.

Source material: blood T cells: a sorted CD56 or NKG2C T cell subset, CD4+ or CD8+ T cells, or bulk PBMC T cells (not recorded which). The V call is TRBV6-1, the J call TRBJ2-7; TCRdb gives TRBD1 as the D gene, but with no DNA this cannot be confirmed. This clonotype was sampled from a woman between 18 and 75 years old in good health. CDR3 loop: CASSRESQGRSTYEQYF.